The 8 T cell receptor beta chains below all came from one sample that was sequenced in a study of blood T cell repertoires in COVID-19. Clones were sequenced by immunoSEQ multiplex PCR, and TCRdb holds only the in-frame ones, with some missing. The sample contains under 200,000 clones, nearly 90% of which appear only once. Material: peripheral blood. The receptors originated from a man between 60 and 70 years old with active or convalescent COVID-19.

CDR3 bases: TGCGCCAGCAGTTGGACAGGTGATCAGCCCCAGCATTTT. Its protein is CASSWTGDQPQHF. This sequence joins TRBV10-2 and TRBJ1-5; TRBD1 aligns across 7 bases. After removal of 5 bases from V and 5 bases from J, the junction contained 3 bases not matched to a gene. CDR3 length: 13 amino acids. The germline V gene has CDR1 WSHSY and CDR2 SAAADI.

This chain connects TRBV29-1 to TRBJ1-2; weak D call: TRBD1 (5 bases). Trimming removed 7 bases from V and 8 bases from J, with 17 bases in between. Germline CDR1 is SQVTM and CDR2 is ANQGSEA. CDR3 size: 12 residues. Here the CDR3 DNA reads TGCAGCGAAAGGAGGGAGGGGAAGGGCTACACCTTC. Its protein is CSERREGKGYTF. Full variable domain (missing parts from reference TRBV29-1 and TRBJ1-2): SAVISQKPSRDICQRGTSLTIQCQVDSQVTMMFWYRQQPGQSLTLIATANQGSEATYESGFVIDKFPISRPNLTFSTLTVSNMSPEDSSIYLCSERREGKGYTFGSGTRLTVV.

The chain links TRBV21-1 to TRBJ2-7; the D call TRBD2 from the table was never checked on the DNA. TRBV21-1 is marked as a pseudogene. The CDR3 has 15 amino acids. CDR3 region: CASSPKAGDPYEQYF. DNA for the CDR3: TGTGCCAGCAGCCCCAAGGCGGGGGATCCCTACGAGCAGTACTTC.

The sample holds one count of this clone. The gene calls are TRBV3-1 (or the pseudogene TRBV3-2) and TRBJ1-3; TRBD1 might be the D (5 bases). CDR1 and CDR2 from the germline V gene are LGHDT and YNNKEL (reference sequence). V was pared by 4 bases and J by 3 bases, with 13 bases between. CDR3 length: 15 amino acids. Here the CDR3 DNA reads TGTGCCAGCAGCCGACGGCGGGGGAGTGGAAACACCATATATTTT. It encodes CASSRRRGSGNTIYF.

The chain has TRBV5-1 and TRBJ2-5, with unresolved D. The CDR3 covers 13 residues. V shed 0 bases and J shed 3 bases, with 6 bases lying between them. The germline V gene has CDR1 SGHRS and CDR2 YFSETQ. CDR3 in amino acids: CASSLVAEETQYF. DNA for the CDR3: TGCGCCAGCAGCTTGGTGGCGGAAGAGACCCAGTACTTC.

The chain is built from TRBV11-3 and TRBJ2-3, with a possible D match to TRBD1 (6 bases). The V gene lost 2 bases and the J gene lost 3 bases, with 15 bases spanning the gap. Germline CDR1 reads SGHNT; CDR2 reads YENEEA. This CDR3 comprises 16 residues. CDR3 region: CASSLPSRGPTDTQYF. The CDR3 DNA reads TGTGCCAGCAGCTTACCATCCAGGGGTCCTACAGATACGCAGTATTTT.

This chain uses TRBV19 with TRBJ1-3; 7 nucleotides line up with TRBD1. The CDR3 runs 17 residues. From germline, CDR1 is LNHDA and CDR2 SQIVND (reference sequence). Trimming took 5 bases from V and 0 from J; bases not matched to a gene: 10. The CDR3 sequence is CASSRDRAPISGNTIYF. CDR3 bases: TGTGCCAGTAGTCGAGACAGGGCCCCGATCTCTGGAAACACCATATATTTT.

The genes are TRBV19 and TRBJ1-1; D might be TRBD1 (6 bases). CDR3 size: 13 residues. The V gene lost 6 bases and the J gene lost 6 bases, with 14 bases spanning the gap. Germline assignment: CDR1 LNHDA and CDR2 SQIVND (reference sequence). CDR3 residues: CASSLQGPAEAFF. DNA for the CDR3: TGTGCCAGTAGCCTACAGGGCCCCGCTGAAGCTTTCTTT.